This T cell receptor beta chain comes out of a study of cytomegalovirus exposure and HLA in healthy donors. Looking at the study overall: HLA-typed donors contributed approximately 86 million unique TCRs, which were held in an early data release.

This clone has more than one count but fewer than ten. What it binds is unknown. Broader study findings: Confirmation was obtained in vitro that a few CMV-associated chains are specific for CMV antigens. Analysis was carried out at a later point, and it linked a missense DCLRE1C variant to TCR beta V- and J-gene trimming.

V trimming: 3 bases; J trimming: 6 bases; junction bases outside the gene matches: 10. In germline, CDR1 is SGHVS, CDR2 FQNEAQ. The length of the CDR3 is 15 residues. The primer mix had 60 Vbeta and 13 Jbeta primers. Generated by immunoSEQ multiplex PCR, the TCRdb table keeps only in-frame clones and is missing some. The sample has 130,000 to 150,000 clones, more than 65% seen once. The J gene is TRBJ1-1, the V gene TRBV7-8; 7 nucleotides line up with TRBD1. The sample comprised PBMCs. This receptor was taken from a man aged 25-45 years in good health and CMV-seropositive. As DNA, the CDR3 is TGTGCCAGCAGCTTCCAGACAGGGAGTTTCGCTGAAGCTTTCTTT. It translates to CASSFQTGSFAEAFF.